The rows below give T cell receptor beta chains drawn from one sample of a study of CD8+ T cells in alopecia areata. Generated by immunoSEQ multiplex PCR, the TCRdb table keeps only in-frame clones and is missing some. Of 150,000 to 200,000 clones in the sample, roughly 53% were seen once. The sequences come from CD8+ T cells sorted from blood, collected at week 24, from a patient treated with tofacitinib. Receptors were obtained from a human donor with alopecia areata. CDR3s include the opening cysteine and the closing phenylalanine or tryptophan. A D gene is named only where the DNA matches it firmly. A clone size is listed for some rows: how often the clone was seen (once, few, many), or a class if it is expanded.

CDR3 length,V gene,D gene,clone size,J gene,CDR3 DNA,CDR3 protein
16,TRBV7-9,NA,NA,TRBJ1-1,TGTGCCAGCAGCTTACAGGGTCGCGGTAAAAGGACTGAAGCTTTCTTT,CASSLQGRGKRTEAFF
13,TRBV2,TRBD1,few,TRBJ1-5,TGTGCCAGCAGTCCACCGGGACAGCAGCCCCAGCATTTT,CASSPPGQQPQHF
16,TRBV7-8,NA,few,TRBJ2-2,TGTGCCAGCAGCCATGGTCGTATGGGATATACCGGGGAGCTGTTTTTT,CASSHGRMGYTGELFF
14,TRBV4-3,NA,once,TRBJ2-5,TGCGCCAGCAGCGGGGGCCTGGGTGGAGAGACCCAGTACTTC,CASSGGLGGETQYF
14,TRBV2,NA,few,TRBJ2-3,TGTGCCAGCAGTGAACCCAGAACTTCGGATACGCAGTATTTT,CASSEPRTSDTQYF
16,TRBV2,NA,NA,TRBJ2-1,TGTGCCAGCAGCCATCAGGGGAGCGGCTCCTACAATGAGCAGTTCTTC,CASSHQGSGSYNEQFF
15,TRBV30,NA,few,TRBJ1-1,TGTGCCTGGAGTGTAACCCGGCTTAGTGGCTCTGAAGCTTTCTTT,CAWSVTRLSGSEAFF
16,TRBV7-7,TRBD2,NA,TRBJ2-1,TGTGCCAGCAGCCCCTCGACTAGCGGGGCCCCTAATGAGCAGTTCTTC,CASSPSTSGAPNEQFF
13,TRBV7-3,NA,few,TRBJ2-1,TGTGCCAGCAGCCCCCCGCAGGGCAATGAGCAGTTCTTC,CASSPPQGNEQFF
15,TRBV10-2,TRBD2,NA,TRBJ2-3,TGCGCCAGCAGTGTGTCTAGCGGGGGCACAGATACGCAGTATTTT,CASSVSSGGTDTQYF